This T cell receptor beta chain originates from a study of chemoradiotherapy in HPV16-positive cancers. Repertoires were sampled repeatedly during chemoradiotherapy. Study observations and caveats: Only a couple of HPV16-positive patients supplied the functional HPV-specificity definition. Better recurrence-free survival went with HPV-responsive T-cell expansion in HPV16-positive patients. Candidate HPV-specific clones and E7-related TCR motifs grew in tumor during treatment.

Repertoires were generated with immunoSEQ multiplex PCR, while TCRdb's copy carries only in-frame clones and drops some. The top ten hold 16% of the sample, which has 9,500 to 15,000 clones, around 66% seen once. With respect to this clone: Its antigen is as yet unknown.

Germline V gives CDR1 SGHVS, CDR2 FNYEAQ. This CDR3 region has 14 residues. Trimming at V came to 0 bases and at J to 6 bases, leaving 4 bases not matched to a gene. Sampling was done from a patient who underwent chemoradiotherapy. The TCR was taken from a human donor with HPV-associated anogenital cancer. The V gene is TRBV7-6, the J gene TRBJ2-7; TRBD1 aligns across 8 bases. The CDR3 reads CASSLADRASEQYF. Here the CDR3 DNA reads TGTGCCAGCAGCTTAGCGGACAGGGCCAGCGAGCAGTACTTC.